Shown below are 23 T cell receptor beta chains from a single sample sequenced in a study of long-term antiretroviral therapy in people with HIV. At survey level, the immunoSEQ assay was run in its v3.0 version. Repertoires were generated with immunoSEQ multiplex PCR, while TCRdb's copy carries only in-frame clones and drops some. This table has around 13,000 clones, about 77% appearing once. The sequences come from unsorted PBMCs, collected 3.1 years after starting antiretroviral therapy. These receptors were taken from a man aged 40-55 years with HIV.

V gene TRBV7-9 combines with J gene TRBJ2-1; D unclear. Germline CDR1 and CDR2: SEHNR and FQNEAQ (reference sequence). This CDR3 is 16 amino acids long. With 4 bases removed from V and 0 bases from J, the gap between germline ends came to 13 bases. In DNA form, the CDR3 reads TGTGCCAGCAGCTCCGGGTGGGGAAGCTCCTACAATGAGCAGTTCTTC. The encoded protein is CASSSGWGSSYNEQFF.

This rearrangement joins TRBV18 to TRBJ1-2; tentative D call: TRBD1 (6 bases). Germline loops: CDR1 KGHSH, CDR2 LQKENI. V was clipped by 3 bases and J by 6 bases, with 26 bases between them. The CDR3 sequence is 18 residues long. The CDR3 is CASSPISLWGTFKDGYTF. CDR3 bases: TGTGCCAGCTCACCGATTAGTCTGTGGGGGACATTCAAGGATGGCTACACCTTC.

This clone was seen a handful of times. V is TRBV4-1 and J is TRBJ1-2, with a possible D match to TRBD1 (5 bases). Trimming stripped 1 base from V and 4 bases from J, with 13 bases between. The CDR3 runs to 15 residues. Looked up from germline, CDR1 is MGHRA and CDR2 is YSYEKL. DNA for the CDR3: TGCGCCAGCAGCCAAGGCAGACAGTCATCCTATGGCTACACCTTC. As protein: CASSQGRQSSYGYTF.

The rearrangement links TRBV19 to TRBJ1-5, with a tentative D call TRBD1 (6 bases). V was pared by 7 bases and J by 6 bases, with 10 bases between. Germline V gene sequence: CDR1 LNHDA, CDR2 SQIVND (reference sequence). The CDR3 is 12 amino acids. The CDR3 spells CASKQGGQPQHF. The CDR3 coding sequence is TGTGCCAGTAAACAGGGTGGTCAGCCCCAGCATTTT. The full variable domain, in which reference TRBV19 and TRBJ1-5 provide the parts outside the CDR3, is DGGITQSPKYLFRKEGQNVTLSCEQNLNHDAMYWYRQDPGQGLRLIYYSQIVNDFQKGDIAEGYSVSREKKESFPLTVTSAQKNPTAFYLCASKQGGQPQHFGDGTRLSIL.

The V and J genes are TRBV5-1 and TRBJ2-6, with 12 bases that match TRBD1. The CDR3 runs to 20 residues. V shed 4 bases and J 4 bases; nucleotides not matched to a gene: 15. Germline CDR1 SGHRS, CDR2 YFSETQ. CDR3 loop: CASSGSVPGQGAEGANVLTF. Written as DNA, the CDR3 is TGCGCCAGCAGCGGTTCCGTCCCGGGACAGGGGGCGGAGGGGGCCAACGTCCTGACTTTC. The entire variable domain, with the rest obtained from reference TRBV5-1 and TRBJ2-6, is as follows: KAGVTQTPRYLIKTRGQQVTLSCSPISGHRSVSWYQQTPGQGLQFLFEYFSETQRNKGNFPGRFSGRQFSNSRSEMNVSTLELGDSALYLCASSGSVPGQGAEGANVLTFGAGSRLTVL.

The chain carries TRBV10-3 and TRBJ1-5; possibly TRBD1 for D (5 bases). The germline gives CDR1 ENHRY, CDR2 SYGVKD. The ends were cut back, 4 bases at V and 2 bases at J, with 9 bases in the middle. The CDR3 runs 14 residues. The CDR3 DNA follows: TGTGCCATCAGTGTGGGAGGGGGCAATCAGCCCCAGCATTTT. Protein sequence: CAISVGGGNQPQHF.

V is TRBV7-9 and J is TRBJ2-2; 8 bases agree with TRBD1. Germline V gene data show CDR1 as SEHNR and CDR2 as FQNEAQ (reference sequence). J gave up 5 bases and V 3 bases, and 5 bases lay outside the gene matches. The CDR3 length is 15 residues. The CDR3 coding sequence is TGTGCCAGCAGCTTGGACAGGGCGGGTACCGGGGAGCTGTTTTTT. Translating gives CASSLDRAGTGELFF.

CDR3 amino acids: CASSLDLGGRNTEAFF. CDR3 DNA: TGTGCCAGCAGTCTAGACCTAGGGGGTCGGAACACTGAAGCTTTCTTT. The rearrangement links TRBV27 to TRBJ1-1, with D maybe TRBD1 (6 bases). CDR1 and CDR2 from the germline V gene are MNHEY and SMNVEV (reference sequence). The V gene lost 5 bases and the J gene lost 1 base, with 17 bases spanning the gap. The CDR3 totals 16 residues.

The gene calls are TRBV10-3 and TRBJ1-1, with D unclear. The CDR3 consists of 15 residues. Per germline, CDR1 ENHRY and CDR2 SYGVKD. Trimming removed 4 bases at V and 5 bases at J, with 17 bases between. The CDR3 reads CAISVGEGRWTEAFF. The CDR3 DNA follows: TGTGCCATCAGTGTGGGTGAGGGAAGATGGACTGAAGCTTTCTTT.

The chain joins TRBV19 to TRBJ1-1; no reliable D call. Germline CDR1 and CDR2: LNHDA and SQIVND (reference sequence). V was shortened by 9 bases and J by 1 base, with 15 bases between the two germline ends. There are 14 residues in the CDR3. CDR3: CASGLLEGNTEAFF. The CDR3 DNA reads TGTGCCAGCGGACTCCTGGAAGGGAACACTGAAGCTTTCTTT.

This clone appeared a few times. The chain is built from TRBV2 and TRBJ2-7, with D unclear. This CDR3 is built from 13 residues. V was clipped by 1 base and J by 3 bases, with 7 bases between them. The germline V gene has CDR1 SNHLY and CDR2 FYNNEI. The CDR3 spells CASSEDTSYEQYF. For the CDR3, the DNA is TGTGCCAGCAGTGAAGACACCAGCTACGAGCAGTACTTC.

V gene TRBV6-1 combines with J gene TRBJ1-4; 7 bases agree with TRBD1. Germline CDR1 reads MNHNS; CDR2 reads SASEGT. This CDR3 is 13 amino acids long. Trimming at V came to 6 bases and at J to 3 bases, leaving 1 base not matched to a gene. This chain's CDR3 is CASRGQSNEKLFF. In DNA form, the CDR3 reads TGTGCCAGCAGGGGACAGTCTAATGAAAAACTGTTTTTT.

The rearrangement uses TRBV27 and TRBJ1-1, with 11 bases aligning to TRBD1. Unmatched junction bases numbered 7, after V lost 4 bases and J lost 0 bases. Germline CDR1 and CDR2: MNHEY and SMNVEV (reference sequence). The CDR3 spans 17 residues. The CDR3 region is CASSWTGGHAMNTEAFF. The DNA for the CDR3 is TGTGCCAGCAGTTGGACAGGGGGCCATGCCATGAACACTGAAGCTTTCTTT.

This chain connects TRBV29-1 to TRBJ2-7, with TRBD1 as a possible D gene (6 bases). The CDR3 sequence is 13 residues long. The germline V gene has CDR1 SQVTM and CDR2 ANQGSEA. The V end was cut by 4 bases, the J end by 3 bases, with 13 bases between. This CDR3 is CSVAPGHDYEQYF. The CDR3 DNA reads as TGCAGCGTTGCGCCGGGACATGACTACGAGCAGTACTTC.

This clone was observed once. The rearrangement uses TRBV7-9 and TRBJ1-2, with a tentative D call TRBD1 (6 bases). This CDR3 has 12 residues. The V and J ends lost 5 bases and 10 bases respectively, with 14 bases between them. Germline V gene sequence: CDR1 SEHNR, CDR2 FQNEAQ (reference sequence). CDR3 coding DNA: TGTGCCAGCAGCCCGGACAGTCTTATCTACACCTTC. It is translated as CASSPDSLIYTF. The full variable domain, in which reference TRBV7-9 and TRBJ1-2 provide the parts outside the CDR3, is DTGVSQNPRHKITKRGQNVTFRCDPISEHNRLYWYRQTLGQGPEFLTYFQNEAQLEKSRLLSDRFSAERPKGSFSTLEIQRTEQGDSAMYLCASSPDSLIYTFGSGTRLTVV.

This clone rates as medium-sized. This chain connects TRBV14 to TRBJ2-1; D might be TRBD2 (5 bases). Deletions cut 1 base from V and 8 bases from J, with 18 bases between. The CDR3 spans 16 residues. From germline, CDR1 is SGHDN and CDR2 FVKESK. Here the CDR3 reads CASSQARDRVFDEQFF. CDR3 nucleotides: TGTGCCAGCAGCCAAGCCCGGGATAGGGTCTTCGATGAGCAGTTCTTC.

The chain joins TRBV5-6 to TRBJ1-5, with 8 bases matching TRBD1. CDR1 and CDR2 (germline): SGHDT, YYEEEE. This CDR3 is 15 amino acids long. Trimming took 3 bases from V and 9 from J; bases not matched to a gene: 11. CDR3: CASSSLTGGNGPQHF. Written as DNA, the CDR3 is TGTGCCAGCAGCTCACTTACAGGGGGTAATGGGCCCCAGCATTTT.

This clone was detected a few times. The chain combines TRBV30 with TRBJ2-7; D is unresolved. The CDR3 loop spans 13 amino acids. V was cut by 0 bases and J by 3 bases, with 9 bases left in between. The V gene's germline CDR1 is GTSNPN and CDR2 SVGIG (reference sequence). In nucleotides, the CDR3 is TGTGCCTGGAGTGTAGCAGCCCTCTACGAGCAGTACTTC. It encodes CAWSVAALYEQYF.

The gene calls are TRBV11-2 and TRBJ2-7; D possibly corresponds to TRBD1 (6 bases). The ends were cut back, 5 bases at V and 4 bases at J, with 15 bases in the middle. CDR1 is SGHAT, CDR2 FQNNGV, per germline. The CDR3 consists of 14 residues. This CDR3 reads CASSARGHTYEQYF. The CDR3, as DNA: TGTGCCAGCAGCGCCCGGGGACATACTTACGAGCAGTACTTC.

This rearrangement joins TRBV10-3 to TRBJ1-2; D may be TRBD1 (6 bases). The CDR3 runs 16 residues. Trimming cost V 3 bases and J 4 bases, with 18 bases left between them. Germline-derived CDR1 and CDR2 are ENHRY and SYGVKD. The CDR3 nucleotides are TGTGCCATCAGTGATGACTTGGACAGTTTCACCTATGGCTACACCTTC. This encodes CAISDDLDSFTYGYTF.

In this sample, this clone turned up a few times. The chain employs TRBV30 and TRBJ1-2, with 8 bases fitting TRBD1. This CDR3 contains 11 residues. Germline-derived CDR1 and CDR2 are GTSNPN and SVGIG (reference sequence). The J segment lost 12 bases and the V segment lost 1 base, leaving 4 bases of the junction unmatched. CDR3 bases: TGTGCCTGGAGTGGGACAGGGACTAACACCTTC. Protein: CAWSGTGTNTF.

This clone was observed once. The V call is TRBV29-1, the J call TRBJ2-5; tentatively, D is TRBD1 (6 bases). The CDR3 is 12 residues long. Germline values: CDR1 SQVTM, CDR2 ANQGSEA. The V and J ends lost 5 bases and 5 bases respectively, with 12 bases between them. CDR3 sequence reads: CSVSQGEETQYF. The CDR3 nucleotides read TGCAGCGTTTCACAGGGAGAGGAGACCCAGTACTTC.

The chain employs TRBV6-5 and TRBJ2-7; D may be TRBD1 (6 bases). In germline, CDR1 is MNHEY, CDR2 SVGAGI. V was trimmed by 7 bases and J by 2 bases, leaving 15 bases between them. The CDR3 contains 14 residues. This CDR3 reads CASKKGGHAYEQYF. The CDR3 nucleotides are TGTGCCAGCAAAAAAGGGGGACATGCCTACGAGCAGTACTTC.